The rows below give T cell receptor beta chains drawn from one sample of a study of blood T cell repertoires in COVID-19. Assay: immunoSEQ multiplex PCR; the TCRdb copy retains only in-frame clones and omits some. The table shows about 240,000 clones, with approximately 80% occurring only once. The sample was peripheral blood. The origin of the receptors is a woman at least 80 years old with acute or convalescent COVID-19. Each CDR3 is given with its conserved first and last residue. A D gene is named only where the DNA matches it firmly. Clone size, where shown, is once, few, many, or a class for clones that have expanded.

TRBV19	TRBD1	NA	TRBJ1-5	CASSTTGETLNQPQHF	TGTGCCAGTAGTACTACAGGGGAGACCCTCAATCAGCCCCAGCATTTT
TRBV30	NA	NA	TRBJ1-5	CAWSSGFVGNQPQHF	TGTGCCTGGAGTAGCGGATTCGTGGGCAATCAGCCCCAGCATTTT
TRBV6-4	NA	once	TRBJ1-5	CASSDSVGGLNQPQHF	TGTGCCAGCAGTGACTCTGTCGGGGGACTAAATCAGCCCCAGCATTTT
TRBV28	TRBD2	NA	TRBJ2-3	CASIGRTSGAGDTQYF	TGTGCCAGCATAGGCCGGACTAGCGGGGCTGGGGATACGCAGTATTTT
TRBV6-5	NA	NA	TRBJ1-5	CASRVEAFNQPQHF	TGTGCCAGCAGGGTAGAAGCCTTCAATCAGCCCCAGCATTTT
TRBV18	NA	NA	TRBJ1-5	CASSQGSYQPQHF	TGTGCCAGCTCACAGGGGTCTTATCAGCCCCAGCATTTT
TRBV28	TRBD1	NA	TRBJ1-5	CASIRGGQGLNQPQHF	TGTGCCAGCATCCGGGGTGGACAGGGCCTAAATCAGCCCCAGCATTTT
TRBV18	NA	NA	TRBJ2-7	CASSPYVEGEQYF	TGTGCCAGCTCACCTTATGTTGAGGGCGAGCAGTACTTC
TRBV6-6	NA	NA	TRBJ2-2	CASSPQAYGELFF	TGTGCCAGCAGCCCCCAAGCTTACGGGGAGCTGTTTTTT
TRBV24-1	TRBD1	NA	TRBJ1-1	CATQGAVDTEAFF	TGTGCCACGCAGGGGGCCGTGGACACTGAAGCTTTCTTT
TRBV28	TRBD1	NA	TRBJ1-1	CASSPPDRGTEAFF	TGTGCCAGCAGTCCCCCCGACAGGGGAACTGAAGCTTTCTTT
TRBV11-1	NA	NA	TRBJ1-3	CASSSRGSSGNTIYF	TGTGCCAGCAGCTCGCGGGGGTCCTCTGGAAACACCATATATTTT
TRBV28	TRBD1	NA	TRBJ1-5	CASSFPSRGLGQPQHF	TGTGCCAGCAGTTTTCCCTCCAGGGGGCTGGGGCAGCCCCAGCATTTT
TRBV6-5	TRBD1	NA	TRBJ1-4	CASSIPGQLNEKLFF	TGTGCCAGCAGCATTCCGGGACAGCTTAATGAAAAACTGTTTTTT
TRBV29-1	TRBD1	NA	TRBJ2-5	CSVDRDRGRQETQYF	TGCAGCGTTGACCGGGACAGGGGGAGGCAAGAGACCCAGTACTTC
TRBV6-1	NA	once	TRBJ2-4	CASSEITGKAKNIQYF	TGTGCCAGCAGTGAAATCACAGGGAAAGCCAAAAACATTCAGTACTTC
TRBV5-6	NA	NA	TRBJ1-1	CASSFRPREGTEAFF	TGTGCCAGCAGCTTCCGACCCCGAGAGGGCACTGAAGCTTTCTTT
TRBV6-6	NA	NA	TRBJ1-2	CASSPTGANYGYTF	TGTGCCAGCAGCCCGACGGGAGCTAACTATGGCTACACCTTC
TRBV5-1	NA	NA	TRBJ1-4	CASSLSSNEKLFF	TGCGCCAGCAGCTTGTCGAGTAATGAAAAACTGTTTTTT
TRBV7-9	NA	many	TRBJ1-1	CASSHHDLQGARTEAFF	TGTGCCAGCAGCCATCACGACCTTCAGGGCGCCCGGACTGAAGCTTTCTTT
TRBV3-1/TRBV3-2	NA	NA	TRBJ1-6	CASSRREGGDSPLHF	TGTGCCAGCAGCCGCCGGGAGGGGGGGGATTCACCCCTCCACTTT
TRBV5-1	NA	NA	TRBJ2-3	CASSLGGVGTDTQYF	TGCGCCAGCAGCTTGGGGGGCGTCGGCACAGATACGCAGTATTTT
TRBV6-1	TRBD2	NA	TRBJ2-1	CASSDVGGGDEQFF	TGTGCCAGCAGTGACGTCGGGGGGGGCGATGAGCAGTTCTTC
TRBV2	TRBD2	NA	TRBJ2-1	CASSDKGGQAYNEQFF	TGTGCCAGCAGTGATAAGGGAGGGCAGGCCTACAATGAGCAGTTCTTC
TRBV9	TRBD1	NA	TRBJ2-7	CASSPRQGPYEQYF	TGTGCCAGCAGCCCCAGACAGGGTCCCTACGAGCAGTACTTC